The sequence of this T cell receptor (beta chain) was determined in a study of breast tumors, draining lymph nodes, adjacent tissues. Whole-study findings and limits: Compared with lymph nodes, tumors were less diverse; compared with nontumor tissue, more. Most tumor T cells seemingly derive from lymph node, then expand in tumor.

A single record per CDR3 protein comes from TCRdb applying MiXCR to the multiplex PCR reads. The sample lists around 230,000 distinct CDR3 sequences, about 30% occurring once. CDR3 size: 17 residues. Germline trimming cut 4 bases from V and 1 base from J; bases unmatched to any gene: 9. The germline CDR1 and CDR2 sequences are SGHAT and FQNNGV. Samples came from axillary lymph nodes draining the breast cancer. Many counts were recorded for this clonotype. Its antigen is undetermined. Sequenced material: axillary lymph node tissue. The receptor comes from a female donor with breast cancer. Some clones in this sample may be carry-over from other donors' samples. The V and J genes are TRBV11-2 and TRBJ2-3; 9 bases map to TRBD1. CDR3 sequence: CASSSPGQGRGTDTQYF. CDR3 in DNA: TGTGCCAGCAGCTCGCCGGGACAGGGTCGGGGCACAGATACGCAGTATTTT.